Listed here is a single TCR beta chain. Its antigen is still unknown. No base quality values were provided; no much bigger clone lies one nucleotide off. The CDR3 sequence holds 19 residues, the cysteine and phenylalanine included. Here the CDR3 DNA is all that survives: 57 bases in frame from base 1. Trimming leaves V shorter by 4 bases and J shorter by 1 base, with the junction holding 11 bases beyond the gene matches. Looking up the germline V gene (reference sequence) yields CDR1 SEHNR and CDR2 FQNEAQ. This entry comes from a study of technical replicates of blood from several donors (dated by TCRdb to about 2017). The library was prepared using the immunoSEQ multiplex PCR assay. Held by TCRdb, this immuneACCESS table contains in-frame sequences only and omits some clones. Under half of the omission traces to an unresolved V gene where checked; the cause of the rest is unknown. This sample lists approximately 82,000 clones; more than 85% were detected once. The leading ten clones occupy around 0.37% of the sample.

The rearranged segments are TRBV7-9 and TRBJ2-1; 12 bases in the junction line up with TRBD2. The specimen was T cells isolated from PBMCs. This clonotype originated in a human donor in good health. Some clones in this sample may be carry-over from other donors' samples. The DNA sequence reads TGTGCCAGCAGCTACCCCTCTAGCGGGAGGGACGGTTCCTACAATGAGCAGTTCTTC. It specifies CASSYPSSGRDGSYNEQFF.